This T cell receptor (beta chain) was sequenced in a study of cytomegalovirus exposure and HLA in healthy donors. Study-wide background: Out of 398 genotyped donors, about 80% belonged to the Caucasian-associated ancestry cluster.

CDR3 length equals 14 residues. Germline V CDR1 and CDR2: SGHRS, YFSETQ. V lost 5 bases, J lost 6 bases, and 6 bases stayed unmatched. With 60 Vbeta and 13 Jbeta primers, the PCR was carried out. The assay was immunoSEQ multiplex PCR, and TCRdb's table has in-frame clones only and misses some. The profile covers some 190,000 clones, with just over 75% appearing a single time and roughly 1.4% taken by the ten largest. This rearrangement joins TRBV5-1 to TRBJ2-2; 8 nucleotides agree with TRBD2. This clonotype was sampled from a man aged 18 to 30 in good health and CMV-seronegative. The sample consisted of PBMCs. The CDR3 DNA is TGCGCCAGCAGGCAGGGACTAGAGGCCGGGGAGCTGTTTTTT. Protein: CASRQGLEAGELFF.